This entry concerns a single TCR beta chain. Its antigen is undetermined. Germline CDR1 LGHNT, CDR2 FRNRAP. The CDR3 extends over 17 amino acids. With V trimmed by 1 base and J by 1 base, 4 bases remained unmatched. This sample was taken from a study of vaccination effects on CD4 cells after COVID-19. Using immunoSEQ multiplex PCR, the repertoire was profiled, and TCRdb retains in-frame clones only, with some absent. The repertoire holds some 69,000 clones, with 70% to 80% as singletons. In the ViraFEST assay, antigen-specific CD4+ clonotypes were identified by expansion after peptide-pool stimulation. At the end of around 11 days of culture, CD4+ T cells were isolated. Each vaccine recipient was nucleocapsid antibody negative and had no prior SARS-CoV-2 infection. PBMC were cultured at a few million per well with 10 IU/ml IL-2 and 8 to 10 ug/ml peptides.

The sequence was collected from a human donor who received a COVID-19 vaccine. This specimen consisted of CD4+ T cells from PBMCs cultured with HCoV-NL63 spike peptides, obtained before COVID-19 vaccination. This chain joins TRBV12-5 and TRBJ2-2; 9 bases agree with TRBD2. This CDR3 reads CASGLAWTSENTGELFF. Here the CDR3 DNA reads TGTGCTAGTGGTTTGGCCTGGACTAGCGAGAACACCGGGGAGCTGTTTTTT.